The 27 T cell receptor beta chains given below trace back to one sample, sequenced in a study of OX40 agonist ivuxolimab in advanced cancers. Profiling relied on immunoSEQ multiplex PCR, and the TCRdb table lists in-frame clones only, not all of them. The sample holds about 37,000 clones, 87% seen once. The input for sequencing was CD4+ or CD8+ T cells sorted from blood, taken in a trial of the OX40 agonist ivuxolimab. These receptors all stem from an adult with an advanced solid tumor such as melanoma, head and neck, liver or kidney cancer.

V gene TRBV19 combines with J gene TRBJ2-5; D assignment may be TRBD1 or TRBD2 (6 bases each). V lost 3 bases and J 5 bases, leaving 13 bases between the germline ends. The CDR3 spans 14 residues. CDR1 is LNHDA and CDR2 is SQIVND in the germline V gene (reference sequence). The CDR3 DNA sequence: TGTGCCAGTAGTATTGGGGGGCGGTTGGAGACCCAGTACTTC. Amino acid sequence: CASSIGGRLETQYF. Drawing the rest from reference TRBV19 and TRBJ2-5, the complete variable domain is DGGITQSPKYLFRKEGQNVTLSCEQNLNHDAMYWYRQDPGQGLRLIYYSQIVNDFQKGDIAEGYSVSREKKESFPLTVTSAQKNPTAFYLCASSIGGRLETQYFGPGTRLLVL.

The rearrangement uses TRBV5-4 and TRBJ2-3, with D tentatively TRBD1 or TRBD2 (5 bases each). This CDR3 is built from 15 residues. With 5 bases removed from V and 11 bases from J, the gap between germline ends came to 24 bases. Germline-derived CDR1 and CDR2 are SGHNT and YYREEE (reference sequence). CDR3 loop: CASSFISGEQGMQYF. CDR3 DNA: TGTGCCAGCAGTTTCATTTCTGGGGAGCAGGGTATGCAGTATTTT.

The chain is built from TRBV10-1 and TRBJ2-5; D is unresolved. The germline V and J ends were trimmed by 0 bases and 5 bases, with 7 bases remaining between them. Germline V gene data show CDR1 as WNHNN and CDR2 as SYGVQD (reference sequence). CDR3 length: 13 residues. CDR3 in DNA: TGCGCCAGCAGTGAGTCCCTTTATGAGACCCAGTACTTC. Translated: CASSESLYETQYF.

CDR3: CASSLKRGLAGITDTQYF. The CDR3, as DNA: TGTGCCAGCAGCTTGAAACGGGGCCTAGCGGGAATCACAGATACGCAGTATTTT. V is TRBV5-4 and J is TRBJ2-3; 9 positions match TRBD2. Germline CDR1 reads SGHNT; CDR2 reads YYREEE (reference sequence). The V gene end was trimmed by 1 base and the J gene end by 2 bases; junction bases not matched to a gene: 11. This CDR3 has 18 amino acids.

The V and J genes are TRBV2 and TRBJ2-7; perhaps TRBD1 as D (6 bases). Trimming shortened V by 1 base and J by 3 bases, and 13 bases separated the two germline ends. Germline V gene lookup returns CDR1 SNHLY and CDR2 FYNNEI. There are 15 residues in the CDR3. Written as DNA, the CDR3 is TGTGCCAGCAGTGAAGAGGGCACCAGGGGCTACGAGCAGTACTTC. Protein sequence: CASSEEGTRGYEQYF.

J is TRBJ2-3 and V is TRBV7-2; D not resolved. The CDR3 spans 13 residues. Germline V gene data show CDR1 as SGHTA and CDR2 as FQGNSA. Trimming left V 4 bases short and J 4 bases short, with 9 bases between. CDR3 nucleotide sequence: TGTGCCAGCAGCTCCGCCAGCTCAGATACGCAGTATTTT. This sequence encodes CASSSASSDTQYF.

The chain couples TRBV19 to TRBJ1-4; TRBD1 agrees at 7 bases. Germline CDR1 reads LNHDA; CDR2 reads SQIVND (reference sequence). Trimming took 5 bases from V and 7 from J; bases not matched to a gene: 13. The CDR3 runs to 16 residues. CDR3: CASSRPGGKGGEKLFF. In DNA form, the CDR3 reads TGTGCCAGTAGTCGGCCAGGGGGGAAAGGAGGTGAAAAACTGTTTTTT. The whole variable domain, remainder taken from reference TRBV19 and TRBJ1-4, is DGGITQSPKYLFRKEGQNVTLSCEQNLNHDAMYWYRQDPGQGLRLIYYSQIVNDFQKGDIAEGYSVSREKKESFPLTVTSAQKNPTAFYLCASSRPGGKGGEKLFFGSGTQLSVL.

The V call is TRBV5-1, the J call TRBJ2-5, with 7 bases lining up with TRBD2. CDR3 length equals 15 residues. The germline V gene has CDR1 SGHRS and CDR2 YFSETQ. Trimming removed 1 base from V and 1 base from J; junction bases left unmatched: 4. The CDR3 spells CASSLMGLPQETQYF. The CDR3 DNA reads TGCGCCAGCAGCTTGATGGGACTACCCCAAGAGACCCAGTACTTC. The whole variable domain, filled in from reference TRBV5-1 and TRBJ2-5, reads KAGVTQTPRYLIKTRGQQVTLSCSPISGHRSVSWYQQTPGQGLQFLFEYFSETQRNKGNFPGRFSGRQFSNSRSEMNVSTLELGDSALYLCASSLMGLPQETQYFGPGTRLLVL.

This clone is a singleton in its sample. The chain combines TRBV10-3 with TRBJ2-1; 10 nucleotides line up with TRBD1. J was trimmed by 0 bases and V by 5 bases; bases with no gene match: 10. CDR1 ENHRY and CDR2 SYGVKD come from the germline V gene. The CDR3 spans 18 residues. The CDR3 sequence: CAISQRQGAGSSYNEQFF. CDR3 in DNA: TGTGCCATCAGTCAGAGACAGGGGGCAGGGAGCTCCTACAATGAGCAGTTCTTC.

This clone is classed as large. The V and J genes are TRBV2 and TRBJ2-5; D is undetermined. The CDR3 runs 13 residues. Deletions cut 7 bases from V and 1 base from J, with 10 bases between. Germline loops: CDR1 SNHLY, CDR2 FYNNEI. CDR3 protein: CASTSRLQETQYF. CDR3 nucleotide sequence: TGTGCCAGCACCTCGAGGCTCCAAGAGACCCAGTACTTC. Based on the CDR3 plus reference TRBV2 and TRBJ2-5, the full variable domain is EPEVTQTPSHQVTQMGQEVILRCVPISNHLYFYWYRQILGQKVEFLVSFYNNEISEKSEIFDDQFSVERPDGSNFTLKIRSTKLEDSAMYFCASTSRLQETQYFGPGTRLLVL.

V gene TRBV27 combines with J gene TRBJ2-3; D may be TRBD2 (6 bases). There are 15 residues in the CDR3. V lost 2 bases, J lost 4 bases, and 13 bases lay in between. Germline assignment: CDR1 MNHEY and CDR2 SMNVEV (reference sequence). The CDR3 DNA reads TGTGCCAGCAGTTTAGAACTAACGGGGGCAGATACGCAGTATTTT. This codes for CASSLELTGADTQYF.

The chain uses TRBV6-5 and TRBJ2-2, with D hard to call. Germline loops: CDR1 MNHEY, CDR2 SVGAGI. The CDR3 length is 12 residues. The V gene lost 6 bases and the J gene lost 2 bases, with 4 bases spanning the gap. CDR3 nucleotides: TGTGCCAGCAGGGTTAACACCGGGGAGCTGTTTTTT. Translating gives CASRVNTGELFF.

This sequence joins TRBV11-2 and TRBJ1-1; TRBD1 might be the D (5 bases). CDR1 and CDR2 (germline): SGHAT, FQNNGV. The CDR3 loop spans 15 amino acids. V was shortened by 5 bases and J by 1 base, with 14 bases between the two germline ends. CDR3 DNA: TGTGCCAGCAGCAAAGCCGGGACGGAGAACACTGAAGCTTTCTTT. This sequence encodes CASSKAGTENTEAFF. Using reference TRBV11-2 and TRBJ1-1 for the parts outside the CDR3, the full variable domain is EAGVAQSPRYKIIEKRQSVAFWCNPISGHATLYWYQQILGQGPKLLIQFQNNGVVDDSQLPKDRFSAERLKGVDSTLKIQPAKLEDSAVYLCASSKAGTENTEAFFGQGTRLTVV.

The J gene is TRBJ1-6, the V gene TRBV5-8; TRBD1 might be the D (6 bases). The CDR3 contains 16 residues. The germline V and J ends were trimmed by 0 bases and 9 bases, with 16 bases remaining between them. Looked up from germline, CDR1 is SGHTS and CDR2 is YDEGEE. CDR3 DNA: TGTGCCAGCAGCTTGGGGATGGGGGGCGATGGTTCACCCCTCCACTTT. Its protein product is CASSLGMGGDGSPLHF.

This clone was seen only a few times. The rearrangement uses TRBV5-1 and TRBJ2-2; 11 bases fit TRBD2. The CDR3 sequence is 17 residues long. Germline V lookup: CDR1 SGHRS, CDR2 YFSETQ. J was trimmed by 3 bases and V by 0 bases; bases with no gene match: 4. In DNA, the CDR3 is TGCGCCAGCAGCTTGGATAGCGGGAGGGCGGACACCGGGGAGCTGTTTTTT. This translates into CASSLDSGRADTGELFF.

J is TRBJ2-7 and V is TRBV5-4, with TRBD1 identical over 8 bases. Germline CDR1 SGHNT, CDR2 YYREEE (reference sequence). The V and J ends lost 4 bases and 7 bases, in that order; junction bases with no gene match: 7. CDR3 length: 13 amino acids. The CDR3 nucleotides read TGTGCCAGCAGCCAAGACAGGGGTGGAGAGCAGTACTTC. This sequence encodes CASSQDRGGEQYF.

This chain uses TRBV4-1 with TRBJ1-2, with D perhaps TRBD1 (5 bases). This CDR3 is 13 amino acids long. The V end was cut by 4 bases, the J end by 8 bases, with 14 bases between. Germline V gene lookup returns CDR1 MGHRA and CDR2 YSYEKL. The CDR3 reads CASSPQGREGYTF. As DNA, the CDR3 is TGCGCCAGCAGCCCTCAGGGCCGAGAGGGCTACACCTTC.

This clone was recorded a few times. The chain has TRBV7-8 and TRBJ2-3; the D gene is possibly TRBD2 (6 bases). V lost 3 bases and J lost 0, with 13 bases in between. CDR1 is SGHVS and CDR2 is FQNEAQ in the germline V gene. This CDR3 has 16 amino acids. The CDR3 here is CASSFREAGSTDTQYF. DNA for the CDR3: TGTGCCAGCAGCTTTAGGGAAGCGGGTAGCACAGATACGCAGTATTTT.

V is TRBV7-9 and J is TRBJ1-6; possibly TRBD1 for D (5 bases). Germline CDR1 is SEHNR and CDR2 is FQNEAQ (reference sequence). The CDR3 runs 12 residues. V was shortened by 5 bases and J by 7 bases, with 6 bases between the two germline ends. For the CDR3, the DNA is TGTGCCAGCAGCCGGGGGAATTCACCCCTCCACTTT. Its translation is CASSRGNSPLHF. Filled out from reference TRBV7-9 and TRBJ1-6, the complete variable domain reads DTGVSQNPRHKITKRGQNVTFRCDPISEHNRLYWYRQTLGQGPEFLTYFQNEAQLEKSRLLSDRFSAERPKGSFSTLEIQRTEQGDSAMYLCASSRGNSPLHFGNGTRLTVT.

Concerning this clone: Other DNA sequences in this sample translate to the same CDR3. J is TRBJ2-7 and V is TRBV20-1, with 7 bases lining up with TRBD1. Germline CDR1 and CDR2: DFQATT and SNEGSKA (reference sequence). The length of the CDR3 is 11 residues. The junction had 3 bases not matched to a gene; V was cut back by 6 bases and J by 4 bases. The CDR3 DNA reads TGCAGTGCCAGACAGGGATACGAGCAGTACTTC. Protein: CSARQGYEQYF.

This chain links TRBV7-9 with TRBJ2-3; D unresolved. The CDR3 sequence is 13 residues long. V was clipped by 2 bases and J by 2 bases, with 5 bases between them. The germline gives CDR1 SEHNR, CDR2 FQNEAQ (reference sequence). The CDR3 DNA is TGTGCCAGCAGCTTACTGGACACAGATACGCAGTATTTT. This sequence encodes CASSLLDTDTQYF.

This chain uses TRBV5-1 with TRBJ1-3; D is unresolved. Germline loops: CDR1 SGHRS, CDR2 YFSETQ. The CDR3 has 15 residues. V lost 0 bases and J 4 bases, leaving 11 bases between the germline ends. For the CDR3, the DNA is TGCGCCAGCAGCTTGGCGCCGGGAGGGGGAAACACCATATATTTT. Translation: CASSLAPGGGNTIYF.

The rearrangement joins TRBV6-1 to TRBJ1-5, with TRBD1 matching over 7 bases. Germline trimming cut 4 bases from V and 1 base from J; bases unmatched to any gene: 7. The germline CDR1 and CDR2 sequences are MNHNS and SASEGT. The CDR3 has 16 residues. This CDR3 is CASSGDRAVSNQPQHF. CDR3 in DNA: TGTGCCAGCAGTGGAGACAGGGCTGTGAGCAATCAGCCCCAGCATTTT.

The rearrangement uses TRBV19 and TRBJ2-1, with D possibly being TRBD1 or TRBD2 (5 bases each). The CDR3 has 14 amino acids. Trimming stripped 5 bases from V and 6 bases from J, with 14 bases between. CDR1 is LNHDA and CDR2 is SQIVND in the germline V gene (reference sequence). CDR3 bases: TGTGCCAGTAGTGAAATGTCGGGGCCCAATGAGCAGTTCTTC. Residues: CASSEMSGPNEQFF.

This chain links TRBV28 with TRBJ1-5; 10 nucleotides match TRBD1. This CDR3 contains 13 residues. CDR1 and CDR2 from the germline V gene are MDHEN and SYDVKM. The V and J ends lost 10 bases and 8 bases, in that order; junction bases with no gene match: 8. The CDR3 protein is CATGTGVGKPQHF. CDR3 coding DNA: TGTGCCACCGGGACAGGGGTTGGAAAGCCCCAGCATTTT. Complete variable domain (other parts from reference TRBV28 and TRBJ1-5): DVKVTQSSRYLVKRTGEKVFLECVQDMDHENMFWYRQDPGLGLRLIYFSYDVKMKEKGDIPEGYSVSREKKERFSLILESASTNQTSMYLCATGTGVGKPQHFGDGTRLSIL.

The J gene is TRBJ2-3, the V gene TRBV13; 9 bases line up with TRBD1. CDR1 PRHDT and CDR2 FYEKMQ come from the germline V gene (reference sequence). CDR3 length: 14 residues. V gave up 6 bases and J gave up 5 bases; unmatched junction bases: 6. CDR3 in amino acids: CASSRDRVEDTQYF. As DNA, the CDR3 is TGTGCCAGCAGTAGGGACAGGGTGGAAGATACGCAGTATTTT.

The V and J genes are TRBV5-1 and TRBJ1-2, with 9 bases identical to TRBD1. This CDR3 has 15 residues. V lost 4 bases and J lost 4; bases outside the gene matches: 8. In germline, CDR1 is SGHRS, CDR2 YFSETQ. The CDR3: CASSTGQGGVYGYTF. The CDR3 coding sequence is TGCGCCAGCAGCACGGGACAGGGAGGGGTCTATGGCTACACCTTC. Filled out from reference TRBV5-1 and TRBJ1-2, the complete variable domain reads KAGVTQTPRYLIKTRGQQVTLSCSPISGHRSVSWYQQTPGQGLQFLFEYFSETQRNKGNFPGRFSGRQFSNSRSEMNVSTLELGDSALYLCASSTGQGGVYGYTFGSGTRLTVV.